The next 5 T cell receptor beta chains were all read from a single sample in a study of cytomegalovirus exposure and HLA in healthy donors. PCR amplification relied on 60 Vbeta primers (plus 13 Jbeta primers). The repertoire was sequenced with immunoSEQ multiplex PCR; TCRdb's copy has only in-frame clones and lacks some. The sample records about 150,000 clones, roughly 90% being singletons. The sample taken for sequencing was PBMCs. The receptor source for this set is a woman under 30 in good health and CMV-seronegative.

In this sample, this clone turned up once. The chain is built from TRBV27 and TRBJ2-1; possibly TRBD1 for D (6 bases). The CDR3 consists of 14 residues. CDR1 is MNHEY, CDR2 SMNVEV, per germline (reference sequence). V was trimmed by 2 bases and J by 4 bases, leaving 9 bases between them. CDR3 in amino acids: CASSLLGAYNEQFF. The CDR3 DNA follows: TGTGCCAGCAGTTTACTGGGGGCGTACAATGAGCAGTTCTTC.

This clone was observed once. The CDR3 spells CASSVEGLYNEQFF. Written as DNA, the CDR3 is TGTGCCAGCAGCGTCGAGGGCCTTTACAATGAGCAGTTCTTC. The chain joins TRBV9 to TRBJ2-1; D possibly corresponds to TRBD2 (5 bases). With 2 bases removed from V and 4 bases from J, the gap between germline ends came to 10 bases. The germline V gene encodes CDR1 SGDLS and CDR2 YYNGEE. CDR3 length: 14 amino acids. The whole variable domain, remainder taken from reference TRBV9 and TRBJ2-1, is DSGVTQTPKHLITATGQRVTLRCSPRSGDLSVYWYQQSLDQGLQFLIQYYNGEERAKGNILERFSAQQFPDLHSELNLSSLELGDSALYFCASSVEGLYNEQFFGPGTRLTVL.

The J gene is TRBJ2-1, the V gene TRBV21-1; the D call of TRBD2 is as the table states it, not checked on the DNA. TRBV21-1 is labeled a pseudogene. This CDR3 is 16 amino acids long. DNA for the CDR3: TGTGCCAGCAGCTCACCAACTAGCGGGGTCGGTAATGAGCAGTTCTTC. Translated, it gives CASSSPTSGVGNEQFF.

The rearrangement uses TRBV28 and TRBJ1-5; 7 positions agree with TRBD1. Unmatched junction bases numbered 5, after V lost 2 bases and J lost 4 bases. The CDR3 runs to 15 residues. In germline, CDR1 is MDHEN, CDR2 SYDVKM. CDR3 coding DNA: TGTGCCAGCAGTTTACAGGGGGTAAGAAATCAGCCCCAGCATTTT. This codes for CASSLQGVRNQPQHF.

V gene TRBV29-1 combines with J gene TRBJ1-1; D is undetermined. Trimming cost V 6 bases and J 4 bases, with 12 bases left between them. Germline V lookup: CDR1 SQVTM, CDR2 ANQGSEA. The CDR3 consists of 12 residues. The CDR3 nucleotides are TGCAGCGTCCGAGTTGAGTCCACTGAAGCTTTCTTT. The encoded protein is CSVRVESTEAFF.